The next 26 T cell receptor beta chains were all read from a single sample in a study of glioma-infiltrating T cells. TCR alpha and beta CDR3 regions were amplified from RNA using iRepertoire nested multiplex PCR. TCRdb redid the calling of the multiplex PCR reads with MiXCR, one entry per CDR3 protein. Seen here are 300,000 to 450,000 distinct CDR3 sequences, 41% observed once, and the top ten hold more than 10%. The sample comprised glioma tissue, nonneoplastic brain tissue, or PBMCs (not recorded which). These receptors were taken from a human donor with low-grade glioma or glioblastoma, undergoing nonglioma brain surgery, or in good health (not recorded which).

This clonotype was recorded at least ten times. The rearrangement joins TRBV6-2 or TRBV6-3 to TRBJ2-1, with TRBD1 as a possible D gene (5 bases). CDR1 MNHEY and CDR2 SVGEGT come from the germline V gene. The CDR3 is 14 residues long. V lost 0 bases and J 8 bases, leaving 11 bases between the germline ends. The CDR3 loop reads CASSYSFQGHEQFF. The CDR3 DNA sequence: TGTGCCAGCAGTTACTCGTTCCAGGGCCATGAGCAGTTCTTC.

This clonotype has more than one count but fewer than ten. The V call is TRBV20-1, the J call TRBJ2-3; D possibly corresponds to TRBD1 (5 bases). V was clipped by 3 bases and J by 4 bases, with 14 bases between them. From germline, CDR1 is DFQATT and CDR2 SNEGSKA (reference sequence). The CDR3 loop spans 14 amino acids. Here the CDR3 reads CSARPVLGADTQYF. The CDR3 nucleotides read TGCAGTGCTAGGCCAGTCTTAGGGGCAGATACGCAGTATTTT.

The chain has TRBV4-3 and TRBJ1-1, with D perhaps matching TRBD1 (5 bases). Germline V gives CDR1 LGHNA, CDR2 YSLEER. The CDR3 spans 13 residues. The V end lost 2 bases, the J end lost 3 bases, and 7 bases lay between the germline ends. The CDR3 loop is CASSQQGYTEAFF. CDR3 DNA sequence: TGCGCCAGCAGCCAACAGGGTTACACTGAAGCTTTCTTT.

The chain has TRBV7-9 and TRBJ2-4; TRBD2 aligns across 7 bases. The CDR3 extends over 14 amino acids. V was pared by 11 bases and J by 9 bases, with 16 bases of the junction left unmatched. The germline CDR1 and CDR2 sequences are SEHNR and FQNEAQ (reference sequence). The CDR3 region is CAVSGEGGRGIQYF. The DNA for the CDR3 is TGTGCCGTGTCGGGGGAGGGAGGTCGAGGCATTCAGTACTTC.

As to this clonotype: A much larger clone is a single base away; this may be a read error. The chain has TRBV6-2 or TRBV6-3 and TRBJ2-1; TRBD1 aligns across 8 bases. The germline V gene encodes CDR1 MNHEY and CDR2 SVGEGT. V was pared by 6 bases and J by 15 bases, with 7 bases of the junction left unmatched. This CDR3 region has 11 residues. CDR3 coding DNA: TGTGCCAGCAGCCGCGGACAGGGACGGTTCTTC. This gives the protein CASSRGQGRFF.

Details on this clonotype: This may stem from a read error, because a much larger clone lies one nucleotide away. This chain joins TRBV20-1 and TRBJ1-1, with a weak D call TRBD1 (6 bases). The CDR3 extends over 12 amino acids. Germline CDR1 is DFQATT and CDR2 is SNEGSKA (reference sequence). The germline V and J ends were trimmed by 3 bases and 4 bases, with 9 bases remaining between them. The CDR3 bases are TGCAGTGCTAGTGAAGGGGGCACTGAAGCTTTCTTT. This translates into CSASEGGTEAFF.

Regarding this clonotype: Possible read error: a much larger clone is one base away. The V and J genes are TRBV6-5 and TRBJ2-1; 9 bases agree with TRBD1. The CDR3 has 17 residues. J gave up 4 bases and V 2 bases, and 9 bases lay outside the gene matches. Germline CDR1 is MNHEY and CDR2 is SVGAGI. Here the CDR3 reads CASSYLVGQGTYNEQFF. Written as DNA, the CDR3 is TGTGCCAGCAGTTACCTAGTTGGACAGGGGACTTACAATGAGCAGTTCTTC.

The rearrangement links TRBV28 to TRBJ2-7; a weak D match, TRBD1 (5 bases). The CDR3 length is 13 residues. In germline, CDR1 is MDHEN, CDR2 SYDVKM. The V gene lost 10 bases and the J gene lost 7 bases, with 20 bases spanning the gap. The CDR3 DNA reads as TGTGCCAACAGGTCGCACGACTTATGGGAGCAGTACTTC. This sequence encodes CANRSHDLWEQYF.

This sequence joins TRBV3-1 and TRBJ2-7, with D unresolved. CDR1 is LGHDT and CDR2 is YNNKEL in the germline V gene (reference sequence). This CDR3 is built from 14 residues. V was cut by 1 base and J by 1 base, with 8 bases left in between. DNA of the CDR3: TGTGCCAGCAGCCAAGTTCCACGATCCTACGAGCAGTACTTC. Its translation: CASSQVPRSYEQYF.

This clonotype was observed at least ten times. V and J are TRBV27 and TRBJ2-7, with no clear D. There are 14 residues in the CDR3. V lost 0 bases, J lost 6 bases, and 12 bases lay in between. Germline V gene data show CDR1 as MNHEY and CDR2 as SMNVEV (reference sequence). The DNA for the CDR3 is TGTGCCAGCAGTTTATCGGTCTGGGGTGGCGAGCAGTACTTC. It translates to CASSLSVWGGEQYF.

This clonotype came up many times. This chain joins TRBV20-1 and TRBJ2-2; D perhaps matches TRBD2 (6 bases). Germline loops: CDR1 DFQATT, CDR2 SNEGSKA (reference sequence). V was cut by 5 bases and J by 1 base, with 14 bases left in between. The CDR3 contains 15 residues. CDR3 loop: CSAPGRRGNTGELFF. The CDR3 DNA reads TGCAGTGCTCCCGGACGGAGGGGGAACACCGGGGAGCTGTTTTTT.

A remark on this clonotype: Given the absence of the conserved phenylalanine or tryptophan at the CDR3 end, a read error is likely. This chain joins TRBV20-1 and TRBJ2-7; possible D gene TRBD2, 7 bases. CDR1 is DFQATT and CDR2 is SNEGSKA in the germline V gene (reference sequence). The CDR3 runs 15 residues. Trimming took off 2 bases at V and 1 base at J, with 15 bases between the two ends. The chain's CDR3 is CSARKSAGASYEQYL. The CDR3 DNA reads as TGCAGTGCTAGAAAATCGGCGGGGGCATCCTACGAGCAGTACTTA.

The chain carries TRBV20-1 and TRBJ1-5; 9 bases fit TRBD1. J lost 6 bases, V lost 1 base, and 10 bases had no gene match. Germline V gene sequence: CDR1 DFQATT, CDR2 SNEGSKA (reference sequence). CDR3 size: 16 residues. In nucleotides, the CDR3 is TGCAGTGCTAGAGGCCGGGACAGGGTTTTTGTTCAGCCCCAGCATTTT. Encoded protein: CSARGRDRVFVQPQHF.

In its sample, this clonotype was seen a few times. This may come from a read error, since a much larger clone is one base off. This chain links TRBV27 with TRBJ2-5, with D perhaps given as TRBD1 or TRBD2 (5 bases each). The germline V and J ends were trimmed by 4 bases and 4 bases, with 13 bases remaining between them. CDR3 size: 14 residues. From germline, CDR1 is MNHEY and CDR2 SMNVEV (reference sequence). Written as DNA, the CDR3 is TGTGCCAGCAGTTCACTCTCGGGACGAGAGACCCAGTACTTC. Encoded protein: CASSSLSGRETQYF.

This clonotype was picked up many times. The CDR3 DNA sequence: TGTGCCAGCAGACCTAGACCCCGCTGGGACACCGGGGAGCTGTTTTTT. This codes for CASRPRPRWDTGELFF. The chain couples TRBV28 to TRBJ2-2; D is undetermined. CDR3 size: 16 residues. The germline CDR1 and CDR2 sequences are MDHEN and SYDVKM. V lost 6 bases and J 3 bases, leaving 17 bases between the germline ends.

The V and J genes are TRBV28 and TRBJ1-6; D remains ambiguous. V dropped 0 bases and J dropped 0 bases, with 9 bases sitting between them. Germline V gene data show CDR1 as MDHEN and CDR2 as SYDVKM. This CDR3 has 17 amino acids. The CDR3 bases are TGTGCCAGCAGTTTATGGGGCCCGAGCTCCTATAATTCACCCCTCCACTTT. Encoded protein: CASSLWGPSSYNSPLHF.

This clonotype was recorded at least ten times. V and J are TRBV25-1 and TRBJ1-6; D possibly corresponds to TRBD1 (5 bases). The CDR3 has 15 amino acids. The V gene's germline CDR1 is MGHDK and CDR2 SYGVNS. V was trimmed by 3 bases and J by 9 bases, leaving 15 bases between them. CDR3 loop: CASSDPRLGGSPLHF. The DNA for the CDR3 is TGTGCCAGCAGTGATCCCCGGTTGGGGGGTTCACCCCTCCACTTT.

The sample holds many counts of this clonotype. The genes are TRBV28 and TRBJ2-7; D not resolved. This CDR3 spans 12 amino acids. The germline CDR1 and CDR2 sequences are MDHEN and SYDVKM. Trimming left V 6 bases short and J 6 bases short, with 12 bases between. CDR3 sequence: CASSLGPTEQYF. The CDR3 DNA sequence: TGTGCCAGCAGCCTCGGGCCCACCGAGCAGTACTTC.

On this clonotype itself: This clone may be a read error of a much larger clone one base away. The V call is TRBV27, the J call TRBJ2-2; D not certain. Between the trimmed V and J ends, which lost 0 bases and 3 bases, there was a span of 11 bases. Germline CDR1 reads MNHEY; CDR2 reads SMNVEV (reference sequence). The CDR3 spans 16 residues. The CDR3 reads CASSLSARGHTGELFF. CDR3 DNA sequence: TGTGCCAGCAGTTTATCGGCTAGAGGTCACACCGGGGAGCTGTTTTTT.

With regard to this clonotype: This may come from a read error, since a much larger clone is one base off. CDR3 in DNA: TGTGCCAGCAGTTCGCATGACAGGGTGAATGAGCAGTTCTTC. It codes for CASSSHDRVNEQFF. The chain recombines TRBV27 with TRBJ2-1; the match to TRBD1 covers 7 bases. This CDR3 comprises 14 residues. With V trimmed by 4 bases and J by 7 bases, 7 bases remained unmatched. Germline loops: CDR1 MNHEY, CDR2 SMNVEV (reference sequence).

This clonotype was seen more than once but under ten times. The gene calls are TRBV6-2 or TRBV6-3 and TRBJ2-2, with D perhaps TRBD2 (5 bases). The CDR3 runs 14 residues. Germline V gene sequence: CDR1 MNHEY, CDR2 SVGEGT. Trimming took 5 bases from V and 7 from J, leaving 14 bases between them. CDR3 coding DNA: TGTGCCAGCAGTCCACTAGGTTGGGACGGGGAGCTGTTTTTT. Encoded protein: CASSPLGWDGELFF.

This clonotype was found many times. This chain links TRBV27 with TRBJ1-1; D unclear. This CDR3 has 12 residues. Germline V gives CDR1 MNHEY, CDR2 SMNVEV (reference sequence). Trimming removed 3 bases from V and 7 bases from J, with 9 bases in between. The CDR3 DNA sequence: TGTGCCAGCAGTTTCTCCAATGGTGAAGCTTTCTTT. This gives the protein CASSFSNGEAFF.

This clonotype was observed a few times. The J gene is TRBJ2-3, the V gene TRBV5-6, with D possibly matching TRBD1 (6 bases). CDR3 length: 15 residues. Germline assignment: CDR1 SGHDT and CDR2 YYEEEE. V was cut by 1 base and J by 4 bases, with 13 bases left in between. The CDR3 loop reads CASSLTGSGADTQYF. In nucleotides, the CDR3 is TGTGCCAGCAGCTTGACAGGGTCCGGCGCAGATACGCAGTATTTT.

A word on this clonotype: The junction does not match germline at one end; this may be a read error. The genes are TRBV2 and TRBJ2-7, with 13 bases aligning to TRBD2. The germline gives CDR1 SNHLY, CDR2 FYNNEI. CDR3 length equals 15 residues. CDR3 nucleotides: TGTTCCAGCAGCCCGAGGACTAGCGGGAGTGGTGAGCAGTACTTC. This encodes CSSSPRTSGSGEQYF.

There are a few counts of this clonotype. An end of the junction differs from the germline gene, which may be a read error. The rearrangement uses TRBV28 and TRBJ1-2; D uncertain. The CDR3 has 13 residues. Germline V CDR1 and CDR2: MDHEN, SYDVKM. The DNA of the CDR3 is TGTGCCAGCAGTCTATGGGCCACCTATGGCTACACCTTC. It translates to CASSLWATYGYTF.

V gene TRBV7-9 combines with J gene TRBJ1-2, with D tentatively TRBD1 (6 bases). The length of the CDR3 is 13 residues. V was cut by 5 bases and J by 6 bases, with 13 bases left in between. The germline CDR1 and CDR2 sequences are SEHNR and FQNEAQ (reference sequence). The CDR3 loop reads CASSPRTEHGYTF. The CDR3 DNA reads as TGTGCCAGCAGCCCAAGGACAGAGCATGGCTACACCTTC.